This T cell receptor (beta chain) was retrieved from a study of shared clonotypes between healthy human individuals. Whole-study findings and limits: Exclusively blood specimens were collected; tissue repertoires likely differ. In general, naive subsets displayed greater estimated richness than memory subsets did.

The data were produced by immunoSEQ multiplex PCR, yet TCRdb's version contains in-frame clones alone and is incomplete. The sample consists of some 2.1 million clones, 90% to 95% of them appearing once. Both subsets, CD45RA+ naive and CD45RA-negative memory, were split from the CD4+ cells. Of note for this clone: What it binds is not known.

V was clipped by 4 bases and J by 3 bases, with 13 bases between them. The CDR3 runs to 14 residues. In germline, CDR1 is SGHAT, CDR2 FQNNGV. This clonotype was sampled from a man in his late teens or twenties in good health. Specimen: naive CD4+ T cells sorted from blood. Specified subset: CD45RA+ positively selected. The rearrangement links TRBV11-2 to TRBJ2-7, with D perhaps matching TRBD2 (5 bases). CDR3 loop: CASSSQPGNYEQYF. CDR3 in DNA: TGTGCCAGCAGCTCCCAACCCGGGAACTACGAGCAGTACTTC.